The 26 T cell receptor beta chains below come from one sample, sequenced in a study of cytotoxic CD8 clonotypes in ibrutinib-treated CLL. The method was immunoSEQ multiplex PCR; TCRdb's version includes in-frame clones alone and lacks a portion of them. The sample holds 270,000 or so clones, 65% to 85% seen once. Specimen: PBMCs, collected at disease progression, from a patient treated with ibrutinib. These receptor sequences come from a human donor with chronic lymphocytic leukemia.

This clone has more than one count but fewer than ten. V and J are TRBV21-1 and TRBJ1-6; the DNA was not used to check the table's D call, TRBD1. TRBV21-1 has pseudogene status. The CDR3 has 15 amino acids. The CDR3 nucleotides read TGTGCCAGCAGCCGTCCTACAGGGCAGAATTCACCCCTCCACTTT. It yields the protein CASSRPTGQNSPLHF.

The DNA for the CDR3 is TGTGCCAGCAGCTTAGGGACAGCCAGCAATCAGCCCCAGCATTTT. Translated, it gives CASSLGTASNQPQHF. The V gene is TRBV7-9, the J gene TRBJ1-5; D may be TRBD1 (6 bases). The CDR3 loop spans 15 amino acids. Germline V gene lookup returns CDR1 SEHNR and CDR2 FQNEAQ (reference sequence). V was pared by 1 base and J by 1 base, with 8 bases between. Using reference TRBV7-9 and TRBJ1-5 for the parts outside the CDR3, the full variable domain is DTGVSQNPRHKITKRGQNVTFRCDPISEHNRLYWYRQTLGQGPEFLTYFQNEAQLEKSRLLSDRFSAERPKGSFSTLEIQRTEQGDSAMYLCASSLGTASNQPQHFGDGTRLSIL.

The chain employs TRBV11-2 and TRBJ2-5, with 9 nucleotides matching TRBD2. CDR1 SGHAT and CDR2 FQNNGV come from the germline V gene. V lost 2 bases and J lost 2; bases outside the gene matches: 3. The CDR3 length is 15 residues. The CDR3 region is CASSLRLADQETQYF. The CDR3 nucleotides read TGTGCCAGCAGCTTAAGACTAGCGGATCAAGAGACCCAGTACTTC.

The chain has TRBV11-2 and TRBJ2-7, with D tentatively TRBD2 (5 bases). The CDR3 extends over 14 amino acids. The V gene lost 6 bases and the J gene lost 4 bases, with 16 bases spanning the gap. Germline CDR1 SGHAT, CDR2 FQNNGV. The CDR3 DNA is TGTGCCAGCAGACTAGTGGGGATCCAGTACGAGCAGTACTTC. Its translation is CASRLVGIQYEQYF.

The chain employs TRBV27 and TRBJ2-7, with D maybe TRBD1 (5 bases). The germline gives CDR1 MNHEY, CDR2 SMNVEV (reference sequence). Between the trimmed V and J ends, which lost 3 bases and 5 bases, there was a span of 11 bases. The CDR3 totals 13 residues. This CDR3 reads CASSLPWGDEQYF. The CDR3 bases are TGTGCCAGCAGTTTGCCCTGGGGCGACGAGCAGTACTTC.

J is TRBJ2-5 and V is TRBV2; D is unclear. Between the trimmed V and J ends, which lost 2 bases and 2 bases, there was a span of 9 bases. This CDR3 comprises 14 residues. Germline loops: CDR1 SNHLY, CDR2 FYNNEI. The chain's CDR3 is CASSERRIQETQYF. The CDR3 DNA reads TGTGCCAGCAGTGAAAGGCGGATACAAGAGACCCAGTACTTC.

Comment on this clone: Other DNA sequences in the sample encode the same CDR3. The chain joins TRBV6-1 to TRBJ1-2, with D maybe TRBD1 (6 bases). Between the trimmed V and J ends, which lost 2 bases and 6 bases, there was a span of 10 bases. From germline, CDR1 is MNHNS and CDR2 SASEGT. This CDR3 spans 13 amino acids. The CDR3 loop is CASSEWRGDGYTF. CDR3 DNA: TGTGCCAGCAGTGAATGGAGGGGGGATGGCTACACCTTC.

A few counts support this clone. V and J are TRBV4-1 and TRBJ1-5; D is undetermined. Germline CDR1 reads MGHRA; CDR2 reads YSYEKL. The CDR3 loop spans 16 amino acids. The V end lost 3 bases, the J end lost 4 bases, and 16 bases lay between the germline ends. Here the CDR3 reads CASSQAPRGLNQPQHF. In nucleotides, the CDR3 is TGCGCCAGCAGCCAGGCCCCACGGGGTTTAAATCAGCCCCAGCATTTT.

CDR3 residues: CASSLGPSGKGYEQYF. The CDR3 DNA is TGCGCCAGCAGCTTGGGTCCTAGCGGGAAGGGCTACGAGCAGTACTTC. The chain has TRBV5-1 and TRBJ2-7; 9 bases align to TRBD2. Germline loops: CDR1 SGHRS, CDR2 YFSETQ. The V gene end was trimmed by 0 bases and the J gene end by 3 bases; junction bases not matched to a gene: 7. This CDR3 has 16 amino acids.

V gene TRBV11-2 combines with J gene TRBJ2-7; 9 positions match TRBD2. Germline trimming cut 2 bases from V and 3 bases from J; bases unmatched to any gene: 5. The CDR3 sequence is 15 residues long. Germline CDR1 and CDR2: SGHAT and FQNNGV. The CDR3 reads CASSLLASGNYEQYF. CDR3 DNA sequence: TGTGCCAGCAGCTTATTGGCTAGCGGGAACTACGAGCAGTACTTC.

The chain couples TRBV10-1 to TRBJ2-7, with D perhaps matching TRBD2 (6 bases). This CDR3 is built from 15 residues. Germline V CDR1 and CDR2: WNHNN, SYGVQD (reference sequence). V was shortened by 10 bases and J by 0 bases, with 19 bases between the two germline ends. The CDR3 DNA is TGCGCCACCCCCTTGAGAGCGGGTGACTCCTACGAGCAGTACTTC. Translating it yields CATPLRAGDSYEQYF.

In its sample, this clone was seen once. V usage is TRBV14 and J usage is TRBJ1-3, with D maybe TRBD1 (5 bases). From germline, CDR1 is SGHDN and CDR2 FVKESK. V shed 0 bases and J shed 7 bases, with 19 bases lying between them. The CDR3 is made up of 17 amino acids. The CDR3 coding sequence is TGTGCCAGCAGCCAAGATCCCCAGGGCCCCCGCAGGAACACCATATATTTT. It yields the protein CASSQDPQGPRRNTIYF.

V and J are TRBV5-5 and TRBJ1-2; D possibly corresponds to TRBD1 (6 bases). V lost 4 bases, J lost 3 bases, and 16 bases lay in between. CDR1 SGHKS and CDR2 YYEKEE come from the germline V gene (reference sequence). This CDR3 has 15 residues. Here the CDR3 DNA reads TGTGCCAGCAGCCCTACGTATGGGGGGCACTATGGCTACACCTTC. It is translated as CASSPTYGGHYGYTF.

V usage is TRBV2 and J usage is TRBJ2-7, with D possibly matching TRBD2 (6 bases). The CDR3 spans 13 residues. Between the trimmed V and J ends, which lost 7 bases and 7 bases, there was a span of 17 bases. The germline V gene encodes CDR1 SNHLY and CDR2 FYNNEI. The CDR3 bases are TGTGCCAGCAAGGGACTCAGGTCTTCTGAGCAGTACTTC. Translating it yields CASKGLRSSEQYF.

This chain uses TRBV27 with TRBJ1-6; unclear D gene. The germline V gene encodes CDR1 MNHEY and CDR2 SMNVEV (reference sequence). The CDR3 runs to 12 residues. V was pared by 1 base and J by 10 bases, with 5 bases between. The CDR3 DNA follows: TGTGCCAGCAGTTTATACGGGTCACCCCTCCACTTT. The encoded protein is CASSLYGSPLHF.

The chain is built from TRBV18 and TRBJ1-4, with D unclear. The CDR3 loop spans 13 amino acids. Germline V gene data show CDR1 as KGHSH and CDR2 as LQKENI. Trimming took off 3 bases at V and 5 bases at J, with 7 bases between the two ends. The CDR3 DNA reads as TGTGCCAGCTCACCGACCCAGAATGAAAAACTGTTTTTT. Translation: CASSPTQNEKLFF. The full variable domain, its missing parts supplied by reference TRBV18 and TRBJ1-4, is NAGVMQNPRHLVRRRGQEARLRCSPMKGHSHVYWYRQLPEEGLKFMVYLQKENIIDESGMPKERFSAEFPKEGPSILRIQQVVRGDSAAYFCASSPTQNEKLFFGSGTQLSVL.

The gene calls are TRBV2 and TRBJ2-2; 10 nucleotides align to TRBD1. The CDR3 extends over 15 amino acids. Germline lookup yields CDR1 SNHLY and CDR2 FYNNEI. The J segment lost 5 bases and the V segment lost 6 bases, leaving 6 bases of the junction unmatched. Written as DNA, the CDR3 is TGTGCCAGCAGCGACAGGGGGCTTACTACCGGGGAGCTGTTTTTT. This sequence encodes CASSDRGLTTGELFF.

The J gene is TRBJ2-2, the V gene TRBV7-2; maybe TRBD2 (6 bases). Deletions cut 4 bases from V and 5 bases from J, with 17 bases between. CDR3 length: 16 amino acids. Germline values: CDR1 SGHTA, CDR2 FQGNSA. In DNA, the CDR3 is TGTGCCAGCAGCTCCCGACGTGGGGGGTCGACCGGGGAGCTGTTTTTT. Translation gives CASSSRRGGSTGELFF.

V gene TRBV7-9 combines with J gene TRBJ1-3; D uncertain. Germline V gene sequence: CDR1 SEHNR, CDR2 FQNEAQ (reference sequence). This CDR3 is 16 amino acids long. Trimming pared 5 bases from V and 4 bases from J, leaving 18 bases between. The CDR3: CASSPTLGVLGNTIYF. The CDR3 coding sequence is TGTGCCAGCAGCCCCACGTTGGGCGTCCTGGGAAACACCATATATTTT.

This rearrangement joins TRBV18 to TRBJ2-3, with 8 bases fitting TRBD1. Trimming at V came to 2 bases and at J to 4 bases, leaving 5 bases not matched to a gene. CDR1 is KGHSH, CDR2 LQKENI, per germline. The CDR3 spans 15 residues. The CDR3 DNA sequence: TGTGCCAGCTCACCAGGCCAGGGGGCTGCAGATACGCAGTATTTT. Translation: CASSPGQGAADTQYF.

This sequence joins TRBV5-1 and TRBJ2-3; D assignment may be TRBD1 or TRBD2 (5 bases each). The V end lost 4 bases, the J end lost 7 bases, and 13 bases lay between the germline ends. Germline V CDR1 and CDR2: SGHRS, YFSETQ. There are 13 residues in the CDR3. CDR3 nucleotide sequence: TGCGCCAGCAGCCGGGACGCTATTAATACGCAGTATTTT. Protein sequence: CASSRDAINTQYF.

V usage is TRBV4-1 and J usage is TRBJ2-4, with 8 bases lining up with TRBD1. Per the germline V gene, CDR1 is MGHRA and CDR2 is YSYEKL. This CDR3 region has 17 residues. The V gene end was trimmed by 4 bases and the J gene end by 1 base; junction bases not matched to a gene: 9. The CDR3 sequence: CASSRTGQAVAKNIQYF. For the CDR3, the DNA is TGCGCCAGCAGCCGGACAGGGCAGGCTGTTGCCAAAAACATTCAGTACTTC.

This chain joins TRBV2 and TRBJ2-7, with D possibly being TRBD1 (5 bases). This CDR3 contains 15 residues. The germline V and J ends were trimmed by 3 bases and 0 bases, with 12 bases remaining between them. CDR1 and CDR2 (germline): SNHLY, FYNNEI. The CDR3 nucleotides are TGTGCCAGCAGTGAGTGGGGCTCGAGCTCCTACGAGCAGTACTTC. Its protein is CASSEWGSSSYEQYF.

The rearrangement links TRBV10-3 to TRBJ2-7, with 9 bases that match TRBD2. With 6 bases clipped from V and 4 bases from J, the junction kept 13 bases outside the gene matches. CDR1 is ENHRY and CDR2 is SYGVKD in the germline V gene. CDR3 length: 16 residues. CDR3 sequence (DNA): TGTGCCATCAGGGGACTAGCAGGGAGGGAGGGATACGAGCAGTACTTC. Protein sequence: CAIRGLAGREGYEQYF.

The genes are TRBV7-6 and TRBJ2-5, with TRBD2 identical over 8 bases. Per germline, CDR1 SGHVS and CDR2 FNYEAQ. This CDR3 contains 15 residues. Unmatched junction bases numbered 11, after V lost 6 bases and J lost 5 bases. CDR3 DNA sequence: TGTGCCAGCAGATCCGGCGGGGGGCCGGGGGAGACCCAGTACTTC. Its protein is CASRSGGGPGETQYF. Full variable domain (rest looked up from reference TRBV7-6 and TRBJ2-5): GAGVSQSPRYKVTKRGQDVALRCDPISGHVSLYWYRQALGQGPEFLTYFNYEAQQDKSGLPNDRFSAERPEGSISTLTIQRTEQRDSAMYRCASRSGGGPGETQYFGPGTRLLVL.

In its sample, this clone was seen once. The chain has TRBV7-3 and TRBJ2-3; D uncertain. Per germline, CDR1 SGHTA and CDR2 FQGTGA. Trimming left V 5 bases short and J 0 bases short, with 9 bases between. This CDR3 has 14 amino acids. In DNA, the CDR3 is TGTGCCAGCAGCCCTACATGGAGCACAGATACGCAGTATTTT. Its protein product is CASSPTWSTDTQYF.